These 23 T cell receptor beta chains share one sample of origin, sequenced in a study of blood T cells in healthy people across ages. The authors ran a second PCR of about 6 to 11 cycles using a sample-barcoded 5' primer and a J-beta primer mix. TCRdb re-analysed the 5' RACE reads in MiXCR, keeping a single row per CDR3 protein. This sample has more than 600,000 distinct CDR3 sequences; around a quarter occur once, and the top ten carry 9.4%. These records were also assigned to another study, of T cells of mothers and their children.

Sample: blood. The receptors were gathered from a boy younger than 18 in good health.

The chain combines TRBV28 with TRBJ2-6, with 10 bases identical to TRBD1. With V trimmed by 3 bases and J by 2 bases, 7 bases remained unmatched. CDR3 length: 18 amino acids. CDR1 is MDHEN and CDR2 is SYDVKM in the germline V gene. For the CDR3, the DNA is TGTGCCAGCAGTTTTTGGGGACAGGGGACACCTGGGGCCAACGTCCTGACTTTC. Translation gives CASSFWGQGTPGANVLTF.

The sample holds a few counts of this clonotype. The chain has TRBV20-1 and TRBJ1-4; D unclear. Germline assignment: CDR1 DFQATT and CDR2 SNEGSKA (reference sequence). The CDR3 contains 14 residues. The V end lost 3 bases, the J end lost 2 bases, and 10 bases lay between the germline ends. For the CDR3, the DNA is TGCAGTGCTAGGGACCTTTTGACTAATGAAAAACTGTTTTTT. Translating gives CSARDLLTNEKLFF.

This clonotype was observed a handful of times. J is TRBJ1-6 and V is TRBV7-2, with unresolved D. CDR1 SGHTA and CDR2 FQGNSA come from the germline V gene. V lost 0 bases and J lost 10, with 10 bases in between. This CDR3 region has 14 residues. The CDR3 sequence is CASSLAGRESPLHF. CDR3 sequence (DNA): TGTGCCAGCAGCTTAGCAGGTCGGGAATCACCCCTCCACTTT.

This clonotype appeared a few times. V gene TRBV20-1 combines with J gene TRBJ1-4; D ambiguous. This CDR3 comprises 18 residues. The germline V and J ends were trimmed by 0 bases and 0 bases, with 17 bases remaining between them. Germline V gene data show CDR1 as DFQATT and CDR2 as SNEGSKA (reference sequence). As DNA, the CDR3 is TGCAGTGCTAGAGATCACGGAGCCAAAGGTGCAACTAATGAAAAACTGTTTTTT. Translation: CSARDHGAKGATNEKLFF.

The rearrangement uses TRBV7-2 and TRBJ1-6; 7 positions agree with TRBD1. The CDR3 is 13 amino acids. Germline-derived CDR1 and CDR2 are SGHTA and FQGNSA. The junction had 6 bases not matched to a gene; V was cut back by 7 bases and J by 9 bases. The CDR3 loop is CASTDRPSSPLHF. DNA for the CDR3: TGTGCCAGCACGGACAGGCCTAGTTCACCCCTCCACTTT.

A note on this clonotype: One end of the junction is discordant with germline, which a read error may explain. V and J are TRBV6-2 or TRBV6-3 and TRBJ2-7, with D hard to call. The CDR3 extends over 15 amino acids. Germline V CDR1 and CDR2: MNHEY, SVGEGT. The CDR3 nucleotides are TGCGCCAGCAGTTCAGGAGCCGTTGGGATCTACGAGCAGTACTTC. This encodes CASSSGAVGIYEQYF.

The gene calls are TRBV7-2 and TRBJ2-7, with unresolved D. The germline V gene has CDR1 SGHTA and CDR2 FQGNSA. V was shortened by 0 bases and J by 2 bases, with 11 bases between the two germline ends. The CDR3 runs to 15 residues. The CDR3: CASSLAASGTYEQYF. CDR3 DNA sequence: TGTGCCAGCAGCTTAGCGGCTAGTGGAACCTACGAGCAGTACTTC.

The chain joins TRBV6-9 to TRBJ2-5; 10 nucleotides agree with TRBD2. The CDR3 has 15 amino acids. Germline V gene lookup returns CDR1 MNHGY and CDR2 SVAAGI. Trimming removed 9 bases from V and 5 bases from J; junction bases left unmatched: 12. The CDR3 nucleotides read TGTGCCAGTTTAGGGGCTAGCGGGAGAGGTGAGACCCAGTACTTC. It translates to CASLGASGRGETQYF.

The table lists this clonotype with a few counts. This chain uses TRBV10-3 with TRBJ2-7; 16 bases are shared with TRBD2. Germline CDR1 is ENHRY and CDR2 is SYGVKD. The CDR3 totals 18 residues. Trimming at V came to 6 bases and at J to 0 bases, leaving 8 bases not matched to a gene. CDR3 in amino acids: CAISRSGLAGGSSYEQYF. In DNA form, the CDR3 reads TGTGCCATCAGCCGCTCGGGACTAGCGGGAGGGTCCTCCTACGAGCAGTACTTC.

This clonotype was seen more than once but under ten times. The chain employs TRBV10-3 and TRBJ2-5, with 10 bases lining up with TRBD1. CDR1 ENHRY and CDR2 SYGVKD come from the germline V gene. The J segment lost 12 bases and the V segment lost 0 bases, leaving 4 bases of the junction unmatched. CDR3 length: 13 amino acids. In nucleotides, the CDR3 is TGTGCCATCAGTGAGTCGAAGGACAGGGGGGAGTACTTC. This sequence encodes CAISESKDRGEYF.

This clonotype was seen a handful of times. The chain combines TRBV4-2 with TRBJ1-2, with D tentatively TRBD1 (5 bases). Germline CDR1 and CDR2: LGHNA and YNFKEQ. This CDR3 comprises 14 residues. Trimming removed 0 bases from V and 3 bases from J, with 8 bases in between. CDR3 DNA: TGTGCCAGCAGCCAAGATTCGGGGGACTATGGCTACACCTTC. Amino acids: CASSQDSGDYGYTF.

The CDR3 DNA is TGTGCCAGCAGTTACGCCTTCGGGGCGGGGCAAGAGACCCAGTACTTC. Translated, it gives CASSYAFGAGQETQYF. The V gene is TRBV6-6, the J gene TRBJ2-5, with a weak D call TRBD2 (6 bases). The V end was cut by 2 bases, the J end by 2 bases, with 15 bases between. The CDR3 is 16 amino acids. CDR1 and CDR2 from the germline V gene are MNHNY and SVGAGI (reference sequence).

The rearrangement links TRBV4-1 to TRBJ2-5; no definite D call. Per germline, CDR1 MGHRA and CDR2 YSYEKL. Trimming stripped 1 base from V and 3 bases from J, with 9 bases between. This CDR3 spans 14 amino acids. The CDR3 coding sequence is TGCGCCAGCAGCCAAGTTAACATAGAAGAGACCCAGTACTTC. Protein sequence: CASSQVNIEETQYF.

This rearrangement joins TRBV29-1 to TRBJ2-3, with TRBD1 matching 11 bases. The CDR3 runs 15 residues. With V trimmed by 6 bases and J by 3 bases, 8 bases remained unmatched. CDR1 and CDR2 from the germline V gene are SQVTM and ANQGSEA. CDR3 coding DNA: TGCAGCGTAGGGGGACAGGGGGTTCTGACAGATACGCAGTATTTT. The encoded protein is CSVGGQGVLTDTQYF.

This chain's CDR3 is CSVEGEGTETQYF. The CDR3 DNA reads as TGCAGCGTTGAGGGGGAGGGCACAGAGACCCAGTACTTC. V is TRBV29-1 and J is TRBJ2-5; 7 positions agree with TRBD2. CDR3 length: 13 amino acids. With V trimmed by 3 bases and J by 4 bases, 5 bases remained unmatched. Germline-derived CDR1 and CDR2 are SQVTM and ANQGSEA.

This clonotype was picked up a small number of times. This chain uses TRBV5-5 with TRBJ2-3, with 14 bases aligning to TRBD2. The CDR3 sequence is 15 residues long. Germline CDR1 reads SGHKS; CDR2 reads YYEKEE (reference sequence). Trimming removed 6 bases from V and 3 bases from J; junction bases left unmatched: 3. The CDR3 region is CASKGTSGRTDTQYF. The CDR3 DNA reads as TGTGCCAGCAAAGGGACTAGCGGGAGAACAGATACGCAGTATTTT.

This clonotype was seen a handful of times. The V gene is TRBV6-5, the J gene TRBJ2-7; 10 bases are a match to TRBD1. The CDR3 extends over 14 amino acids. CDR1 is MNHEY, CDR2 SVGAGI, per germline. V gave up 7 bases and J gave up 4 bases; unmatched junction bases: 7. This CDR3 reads CASKSGQGRYEQYF. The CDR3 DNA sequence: TGTGCCAGCAAATCGGGACAGGGGAGGTACGAGCAGTACTTC.

The CDR3: CASSLAGSGADTQYF. The CDR3 DNA reads TGTGCCAGCAGCTTAGCGGGCTCAGGCGCAGATACGCAGTATTTT. The chain links TRBV11-2 to TRBJ2-3; D gene uncertain. The CDR3 runs 15 residues. The germline V gene has CDR1 SGHAT and CDR2 FQNNGV. Trimming left V 1 base short and J 4 bases short, with 12 bases between.

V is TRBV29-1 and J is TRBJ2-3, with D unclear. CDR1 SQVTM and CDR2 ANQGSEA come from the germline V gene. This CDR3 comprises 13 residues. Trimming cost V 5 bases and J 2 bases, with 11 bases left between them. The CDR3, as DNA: TGCAGCGTTTTCGAGGATCCCACAGATACGCAGTATTTT. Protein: CSVFEDPTDTQYF.

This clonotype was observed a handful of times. The CDR3: CASSYYGGAYYEQYF. The CDR3 nucleotides read TGTGCCAGCAGTTACTACGGCGGGGCTTACTACGAGCAGTACTTC. The V gene is TRBV6-5, the J gene TRBJ2-7; the D gene is possibly TRBD2 (6 bases). This CDR3 is 15 amino acids long. The V gene lost 1 base and the J gene lost 3 bases, with 13 bases spanning the gap. The V gene's germline CDR1 is MNHEY and CDR2 SVGAGI.

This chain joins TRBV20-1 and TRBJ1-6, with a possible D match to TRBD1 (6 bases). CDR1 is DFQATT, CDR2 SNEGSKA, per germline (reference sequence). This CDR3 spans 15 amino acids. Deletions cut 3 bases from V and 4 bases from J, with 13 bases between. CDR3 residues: CSASGSGAYNSPLHF. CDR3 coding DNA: TGCAGTGCTAGTGGGTCAGGGGCTTATAATTCACCCCTCCACTTT.

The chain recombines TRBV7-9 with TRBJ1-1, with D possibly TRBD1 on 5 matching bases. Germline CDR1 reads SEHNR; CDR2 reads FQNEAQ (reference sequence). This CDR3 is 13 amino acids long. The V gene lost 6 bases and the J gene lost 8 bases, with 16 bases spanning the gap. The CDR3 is CASRQRDLSEAFF. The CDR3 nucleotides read TGTGCCAGCAGACAAAGGGACCTATCCGAAGCTTTCTTT. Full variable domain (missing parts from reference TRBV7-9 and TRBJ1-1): DTGVSQNPRHKITKRGQNVTFRCDPISEHNRLYWYRQTLGQGPEFLTYFQNEAQLEKSRLLSDRFSAERPKGSFSTLEIQRTEQGDSAMYLCASRQRDLSEAFFGQGTRLTVV.

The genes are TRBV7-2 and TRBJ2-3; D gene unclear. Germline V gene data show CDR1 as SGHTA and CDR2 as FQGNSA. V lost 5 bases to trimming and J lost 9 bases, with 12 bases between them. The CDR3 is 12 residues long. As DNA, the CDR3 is TGTGCCAGCAGCCCTTCGTCGTCCACGCAGTATTTT. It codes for CASSPSSSTQYF.